Reported below is one TCR beta chain. The antigen is not known. Other DNA sequences in the same sample also yield this CDR3. The germline V gene has CDR1 LNHDA and CDR2 SQIVND (reference sequence). CDR3 length: 13 amino acids. Trimming at V came to 8 bases and at J to 0 bases, leaving 2 bases not matched to a gene. The repertoire was sequenced with immunoSEQ multiplex PCR; TCRdb's copy has only in-frame clones and lacks some. The repertoire holds a few million clones, with 90% to 96% as singletons. This entry belongs to a study of shared clonotypes between healthy human individuals. Background on the study: Per-donor plates numbered three CD4 naive, three CD4 memory, two CD8 naive and one CD8 memory.

General study findings and limits: It was the non-shared clonotypes that had lower generation probabilities than clonotypes shared by all four donors. Generally, naive subsets (rather than memory subsets) showed larger estimated richness.

The sample was naive CD4+ T cells sorted from blood. Noted subset: CD45RA+ positively selected. The sequence was collected from a man younger than 30 in good health. The chain joins TRBV19 to TRBJ2-7; TRBD1 aligns across 9 bases. CDR3 bases: TGTGCCAGTCGGGACAGGGTCTCCTACGAGCAGTACTTC. It specifies CASRDRVSYEQYF. Looking up the rest from reference TRBV19 and TRBJ2-7 gives the full variable domain: DGGITQSPKYLFRKEGQNVTLSCEQNLNHDAMYWYRQDPGQGLRLIYYSQIVNDFQKGDIAEGYSVSREKKESFPLTVTSAQKNPTAFYLCASRDRVSYEQYFGPGTRLTVT.